This TCR beta chain was profiled in a study of post-analysis software for immune sequencing data. Libraries were made from TCR beta cDNA, and they carried unique molecular identifiers. TCRdb recomputed calls from the PCR reads with MiXCR, one row per CDR3 protein. The data show hundreds of thousands of distinct CDR3 sequences, 25% to 30% seen once. CDR3 length: 17 residues. V lost 0 bases, J lost 3 bases, and 18 bases lay in between. Germline loops: CDR1 LGHDT, CDR2 YNNKEL (reference sequence). Study-wide results and limits: TRBV5-6, TRBV5-1 and TRBV20-1 were among four or five TRBV segments more frequent in patients than controls.

This clonotype was seen a handful of times. Its antigen is not known. The clonotype comes from a girl aged 10 to 17 with multiple sclerosis. The V and J genes are TRBV3-1 and TRBJ2-7; D may match TRBD1 or TRBD2 (5 bases each). Sequencing was done on a sample of blood. This CDR3 reads CASSQEWGLTGIYEQYF. The CDR3 nucleotides are TGTGCCAGCAGCCAAGAGTGGGGCCTCACGGGAATCTACGAGCAGTACTTC.